This T cell receptor (beta chain) came from a study of patients and donors after allogeneic stem cell transplantation. The V and J ends lost 7 bases and 4 bases respectively, with 16 bases between them. The CDR3 has 14 amino acids. The germline CDR1 and CDR2 sequences are SGHTA and FQGNSA. TCRdb re-called the RT-PCR reads with MiXCR, one entry per CDR3 protein. Of 50,000 to 60,000 distinct CDR3 sequences in the sample, roughly 15% were seen once. This clonotype was counted only a few times. This sequence joins TRBV7-2 and TRBJ1-1; D call uncertain. The sequenced material came from blood, either unsorted or a sorted T cell fraction (not recorded which). The clonotype was recovered from a human donor who was either an allogeneic HSCT recipient or a stem cell or donor lymphocyte infusion donor (not recorded which). It is not recorded whose cells these are; they may come from a transplant donor. CDR3 sequence (DNA): TGTGCCAGCAACCAACAATCGGTGGGCACTGAAGCTTTCTTT. It specifies CASNQQSVGTEAFF.